Following are 30 T cell receptor beta chains from one sample sequenced in a study of control samples from healthy donors and cancer patients. Measured with immunoSEQ multiplex PCR; TCRdb has only the in-frame clones, and not every one. The sample yields 130,000 or so clones, 91% seen once. The sequenced sample was blood. The receptors were gathered from a young man in good health.

The gene calls are TRBV10-3 and TRBJ2-3, with D perhaps being TRBD1 or TRBD2 (6 bases each). Trimming cost V 11 bases and J 0 bases, with 15 bases left between them. The CDR3 is 14 residues long. CDR1 ENHRY and CDR2 SYGVKD come from the germline V gene. CDR3 sequence (DNA): TGTGCCTCCAACCGGGGGCTTAGCACAGATACGCAGTATTTT. Its translation: CASNRGLSTDTQYF.

V gene TRBV18 combines with J gene TRBJ1-1; 8 bases are shared with TRBD1. Per germline, CDR1 KGHSH and CDR2 LQKENI. This CDR3 is built from 15 residues. Losses at the gene ends were 2 bases for V and 1 base for J; bases not matched to a gene: 3. The CDR3 bases are TGTGCCAGCTCACCAGGACAGGGTGCGAACACTGAAGCTTTCTTT. The encoded protein is CASSPGQGANTEAFF.

The table lists this clone with a count of one. The chain carries TRBV6-5 and TRBJ1-4; D perhaps matches TRBD1 (6 bases). The CDR3 runs to 14 residues. Between the trimmed V and J ends, which lost 10 bases and 5 bases, there was a span of 17 bases. Germline values: CDR1 MNHEY, CDR2 SVGAGI. CDR3: CANNPGAENEKLFF. CDR3 nucleotide sequence: TGTGCCAACAACCCAGGGGCCGAAAATGAAAAACTGTTTTTT.

The genes are TRBV13 and TRBJ1-2, with D unclear. The germline V gene has CDR1 PRHDT and CDR2 FYEKMQ (reference sequence). V was cut by 1 base and J by 5 bases, with 5 bases left in between. There are 12 residues in the CDR3. Here the CDR3 reads CASSLVQYGYTF. CDR3 coding DNA: TGTGCCAGCAGCTTAGTACAGTATGGCTACACCTTC.

V and J are TRBV7-9 and TRBJ1-1; D unresolved. Between the trimmed V and J ends, which lost 5 bases and 3 bases, there was a span of 13 bases. Germline CDR1 and CDR2: SEHNR and FQNEAQ (reference sequence). The length of the CDR3 is 14 residues. The CDR3 DNA is TGTGCCAGCAGCCGTAGGGAAAGAGACACTGAAGCTTTCTTT. Its translation is CASSRRERDTEAFF. Using reference TRBV7-9 and TRBJ1-1 for the parts outside the CDR3, the full variable domain is DTGVSQNPRHKITKRGQNVTFRCDPISEHNRLYWYRQTLGQGPEFLTYFQNEAQLEKSRLLSDRFSAERPKGSFSTLEIQRTEQGDSAMYLCASSRRERDTEAFFGQGTRLTVV.

The chain recombines TRBV28 with TRBJ1-2, with 7 bases fitting TRBD1. This CDR3 comprises 14 residues. Trimming at V came to 5 bases and at J to 6 bases, leaving 9 bases not matched to a gene. Per germline, CDR1 MDHEN and CDR2 SYDVKM. The CDR3 region has the DNA TGTGCCAGCAGTCCATCCGGGACAGCTAATGGCTACACCTTC. Protein: CASSPSGTANGYTF.

The gene calls are TRBV3-1 (or the pseudogene TRBV3-2) and TRBJ2-2; D is perhaps TRBD1 or TRBD2 (5 bases each). Germline loops: CDR1 LGHDT, CDR2 YNNKEL (reference sequence). CDR3 length: 14 amino acids. V was pared by 6 bases and J by 7 bases, with 15 bases between. CDR3 sequence (DNA): TGTGCCAGCAGGCAGACGGGGCTTGGCGGGGAGCTGTTTTTT. Residues: CASRQTGLGGELFF.

The table lists this clone with a count of one. The chain couples TRBV7-5 to TRBJ2-5; the D call TRBD1 from the table was never checked on the DNA. TRBV7-5 is tagged as a pseudogene. The CDR3 covers 14 residues. CDR3 loop: CVRSLKWGRETQYF. The CDR3 DNA is TGTGTCAGAAGCTTAAAGTGGGGCCGGGAGACCCAGTACTTC.

The chain uses TRBV21-1 and TRBJ1-5; no check of the table's D call, TRBD1, against the DNA was made. TRBV21-1 has pseudogene status. The CDR3 is made up of 14 amino acids. CDR3 protein: CASSKVTGKQPQHF. DNA of the CDR3: TGTGCCAGCAGCAAAGTAACAGGGAAACAGCCCCAGCATTTT.

The V gene is TRBV7-2, the J gene TRBJ1-2, with 8 bases fitting TRBD1. Germline loops: CDR1 SGHTA, CDR2 FQGNSA. The CDR3 has 14 residues. J was trimmed by 6 bases and V by 6 bases; bases with no gene match: 9. CDR3 amino acids: CASRRPRGRNGYTF. The CDR3 nucleotides are TGTGCCAGCAGACGCCCCAGGGGGCGGAATGGCTACACCTTC.

The chain links TRBV4-1 to TRBJ2-2; D is perhaps TRBD2 (6 bases). V shed 5 bases and J shed 7 bases, with 23 bases lying between them. CDR3 length equals 17 residues. The germline gives CDR1 MGHRA, CDR2 YSYEKL. The CDR3 DNA sequence: TGCGCCAGCAGCGTACGGAGACTAGGGGCCCTCGACGGGGAGCTGTTTTTT. Translation: CASSVRRLGALDGELFF.

The rearrangement uses TRBV5-1 and TRBJ2-7, with D tentatively TRBD1 or TRBD2 (5 bases each). Trimming stripped 4 bases from V and 5 bases from J, with 10 bases between. This CDR3 has 12 residues. Germline lookup yields CDR1 SGHRS and CDR2 YFSETQ. CDR3 in amino acids: CASSLRDHEQYF. Here the CDR3 DNA reads TGCGCCAGCAGCCTCAGGGACCACGAGCAGTACTTC.

V gene TRBV5-6 combines with J gene TRBJ2-3; unclear D gene. V lost 4 bases, J lost 0 bases, and 9 bases lay in between. This CDR3 has 14 residues. CDR1 SGHDT and CDR2 YYEEEE come from the germline V gene. In DNA, the CDR3 is TGTGCCAGCAGCCTGGGTCACAGCACAGATACGCAGTATTTT. This sequence encodes CASSLGHSTDTQYF.

The chain uses TRBV5-1 and TRBJ1-2; D not resolved. Germline values: CDR1 SGHRS, CDR2 YFSETQ. There are 14 residues in the CDR3. V dropped 0 bases and J dropped 1 base, with 7 bases sitting between them. CDR3 bases: TGCGCCAGCAGCTTGGAACAAAATAACTATGGCTACACCTTC. Translating gives CASSLEQNNYGYTF.

This clone was picked up a small number of times. The rearrangement links TRBV6-6 to TRBJ1-5, with a possible D match to TRBD1 (6 bases). The CDR3 runs to 16 residues. Trimming shortened V by 5 bases and J by 3 bases, and 17 bases separated the two germline ends. Germline CDR1 MNHNY, CDR2 SVGAGI (reference sequence). CDR3 DNA: TGTGCCAGCAGTCCCATGGTTGGGGGGCCCAATCAGCCCCAGCATTTT. Translation: CASSPMVGGPNQPQHF.

V gene TRBV6-1 combines with J gene TRBJ2-7; D is ambiguous. CDR1 is MNHNS and CDR2 is SASEGT in the germline V gene. Trimming stripped 0 bases from V and 0 bases from J, with 12 bases between. This CDR3 region has 16 residues. The CDR3 DNA is TGTGCCAGCAGTGAAGCCTCAACAGCGAACTCCTACGAGCAGTACTTC. Its translation is CASSEASTANSYEQYF.

This clone appeared once. This chain links TRBV7-2 with TRBJ2-2; TRBD1 matches at 9 bases. The V segment lost 4 bases and the J segment 3 bases; nucleotides outside the gene matches: 3. The CDR3 runs to 15 residues. In germline, CDR1 is SGHTA, CDR2 FQGNSA. Here the CDR3 reads CASSWTGAYTGELFF. Here the CDR3 DNA reads TGTGCCAGCAGCTGGACAGGGGCCTACACCGGGGAGCTGTTTTTT.

The chain employs TRBV5-1 and TRBJ1-1; D not resolved. With 4 bases removed from V and 3 bases from J, the gap between germline ends came to 13 bases. Germline V gene sequence: CDR1 SGHRS, CDR2 YFSETQ. The CDR3 runs 14 residues. In DNA form, the CDR3 reads TGCGCCAGCAGCATTACAAGTACGGACACTGAAGCTTTCTTT. Protein: CASSITSTDTEAFF.

The rearrangement joins TRBV27 to TRBJ2-5; D possibly corresponds to TRBD1 (6 bases). Germline V lookup: CDR1 MNHEY, CDR2 SMNVEV (reference sequence). The germline V and J ends were trimmed by 5 bases and 6 bases, with 19 bases remaining between them. The CDR3 is 15 amino acids. CDR3: CASSPNRETKKTQYF. As DNA, the CDR3 is TGTGCCAGCAGTCCGAACAGGGAAACCAAGAAGACCCAGTACTTC.

The rearrangement uses TRBV30 and TRBJ2-3, with TRBD1 matching over 7 bases. J lost 5 bases, V lost 3 bases, and 5 bases had no gene match. Germline V gene data show CDR1 as GTSNPN and CDR2 as SVGIG (reference sequence). The CDR3 loop spans 13 amino acids. The CDR3 DNA reads as TGTGCCTGGAGAGGGACAGACAGAGATACGCAGTATTTT. Amino acid sequence: CAWRGTDRDTQYF.

V gene TRBV6-1 combines with J gene TRBJ1-5; D gene uncertain. In germline, CDR1 is MNHNS, CDR2 SASEGT. This CDR3 has 12 amino acids. V was clipped by 8 bases and J by 0 bases, with 5 bases between them. CDR3 amino acids: CASGYSNQPQHF. The CDR3 coding sequence is TGTGCCAGCGGATATAGCAATCAGCCCCAGCATTTT.

The rearrangement joins TRBV28 to TRBJ1-2; D is unresolved. In germline, CDR1 is MDHEN, CDR2 SYDVKM. Trimming cost V 1 base and J 8 bases, with 8 bases left between them. This CDR3 contains 12 residues. CDR3 loop: CASSLLRTGYTF. The CDR3, as DNA: TGTGCCAGCAGTTTATTGAGGACGGGCTACACCTTC.

This chain joins TRBV20-1 and TRBJ1-2, with 8 positions matching TRBD1. Germline V CDR1 and CDR2: DFQATT, SNEGSKA (reference sequence). The CDR3 spans 12 residues. Germline trimming cut 3 bases from V and 7 bases from J; bases unmatched to any gene: 4. CDR3 in DNA: TGCAGTGCTAGTCACAGGGGGGTTGGCTACACCTTC. Translating gives CSASHRGVGYTF.

This chain joins TRBV11-1 and TRBJ1-2, with D unclear. The length of the CDR3 is 15 residues. The V gene's germline CDR1 is SGHAT and CDR2 FQDESV (reference sequence). V was cut by 1 base and J by 3 bases, with 12 bases left in between. The CDR3, as DNA: TGTGCCAGCAGCTTAGACGGCAGAGATTACTATGGCTACACCTTC. Residues: CASSLDGRDYYGYTF.

This chain uses TRBV4-1 with TRBJ2-3; D is undetermined. Germline CDR1 MGHRA, CDR2 YSYEKL. This CDR3 contains 12 residues. V dropped 1 base and J dropped 4 bases, with 3 bases sitting between them. In DNA, the CDR3 is TGCGCCAGCAGCCAAGTTGCAGATACGCAGTATTTT. Encoded protein: CASSQVADTQYF.

The chain couples TRBV5-1 to TRBJ1-3, with D maybe TRBD1 (5 bases). V was clipped by 0 bases and J by 4 bases, with 20 bases between them. This CDR3 has 18 residues. The germline V gene has CDR1 SGHRS and CDR2 YFSETQ. CDR3 coding DNA: TGCGCCAGCAGCTTGGCCGGAGCAGGGCGAAGTCCAGGAAACACCATATATTTT. This gives the protein CASSLAGAGRSPGNTIYF.

This chain joins TRBV5-1 and TRBJ2-7; a weak D match, TRBD1 (5 bases). Germline-derived CDR1 and CDR2 are SGHRS and YFSETQ. This CDR3 comprises 12 residues. With 4 bases removed from V and 3 bases from J, the gap between germline ends came to 8 bases. The CDR3 DNA sequence: TGCGCCAGCAGCCCCGACAGCTACGAGCAGTACTTC. Amino acids: CASSPDSYEQYF.

The rearrangement uses TRBV27 and TRBJ1-2; the D is unclear. The CDR3 extends over 15 amino acids. Deletions cut 1 base from V and 5 bases from J, with 14 bases between. Germline CDR1 and CDR2: MNHEY and SMNVEV (reference sequence). CDR3 region: CASSLYRDNPYGYTF. CDR3 sequence (DNA): TGTGCCAGCAGTTTATATCGTGATAACCCTTATGGCTACACCTTC.

The J gene is TRBJ2-7, the V gene TRBV2; 7 bases align to TRBD2. The trim removed 3 bases at V and 5 bases at J, leaving 7 bases unmatched. The germline V gene encodes CDR1 SNHLY and CDR2 FYNNEI. The CDR3 consists of 14 residues. CDR3 loop: CASSEPGLADEQYF. The CDR3 region has the DNA TGTGCCAGCAGTGAGCCCGGGCTAGCGGACGAGCAGTACTTC.

Only a few counts were recorded for this clone. The chain uses TRBV19 and TRBJ2-7, with 8 bases that match TRBD1. This CDR3 comprises 12 residues. CDR1 and CDR2 (germline): LNHDA, SQIVND (reference sequence). V lost 3 bases, J lost 10 bases, and 5 bases stayed unmatched. DNA of the CDR3: TGTGCCAGTAGTATCGGCCAGGGGGCTCAGTACTTC. Protein sequence: CASSIGQGAQYF.